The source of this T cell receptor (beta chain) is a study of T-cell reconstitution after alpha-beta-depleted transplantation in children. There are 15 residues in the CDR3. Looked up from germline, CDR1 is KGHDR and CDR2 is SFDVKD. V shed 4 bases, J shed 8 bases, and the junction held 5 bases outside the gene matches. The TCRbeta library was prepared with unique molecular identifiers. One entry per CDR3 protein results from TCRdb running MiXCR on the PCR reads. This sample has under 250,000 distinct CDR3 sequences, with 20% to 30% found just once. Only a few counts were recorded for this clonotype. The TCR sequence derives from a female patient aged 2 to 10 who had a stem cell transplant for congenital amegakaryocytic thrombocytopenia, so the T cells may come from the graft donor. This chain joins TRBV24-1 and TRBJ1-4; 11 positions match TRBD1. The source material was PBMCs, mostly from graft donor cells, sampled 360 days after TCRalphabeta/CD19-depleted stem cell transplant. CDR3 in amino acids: CATSDSGQGAEKLFF. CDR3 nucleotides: TGTGCCACCAGTGACTCTGGACAGGGGGCGGAAAAACTGTTTTTT.